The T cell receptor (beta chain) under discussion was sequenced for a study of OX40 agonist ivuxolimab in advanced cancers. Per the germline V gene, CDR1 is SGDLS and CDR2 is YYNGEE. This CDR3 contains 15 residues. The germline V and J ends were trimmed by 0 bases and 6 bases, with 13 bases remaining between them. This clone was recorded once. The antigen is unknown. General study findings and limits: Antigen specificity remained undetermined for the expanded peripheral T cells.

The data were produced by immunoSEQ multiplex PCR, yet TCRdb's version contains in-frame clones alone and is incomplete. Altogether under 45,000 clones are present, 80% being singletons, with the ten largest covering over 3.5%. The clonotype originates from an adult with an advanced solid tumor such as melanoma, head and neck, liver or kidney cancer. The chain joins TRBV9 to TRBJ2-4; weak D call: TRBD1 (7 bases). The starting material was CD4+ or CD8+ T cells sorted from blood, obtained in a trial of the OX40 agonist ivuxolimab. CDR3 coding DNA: TGTGCCAGCAGCGTAGAGGCAGGGGGGACAAACATTCAGTACTTC. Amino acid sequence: CASSVEAGGTNIQYF.